Below, 31 T cell receptor beta chains from the same sample are listed, as sequenced in a study of OX40 agonist ivuxolimab in advanced cancers. Library preparation used the immunoSEQ multiplex PCR assay. The table comes from immuneACCESS by way of TCRdb, which keeps in-frame sequences with V and J called. Part of the clones is missing from these tables; in studies checked, under half for an unresolved V gene and the rest for unknown reasons. The table for this sample lists more than 55,000 clones; roughly nine tenths of them were counted only once. The ten largest make up almost 4% of the sample. The material was CD4+ or CD8+ T cells sorted from blood, obtained in a trial of the OX40 agonist ivuxolimab. These receptors originate from an adult with an advanced solid tumor such as melanoma, head and neck, liver or kidney cancer.

The chain carries TRBV19 and TRBJ1-5; no clear D. Germline V CDR1 and CDR2: LNHDA, SQIVND (reference sequence). Trimming cost V 3 bases and J 0 bases, with 12 bases left between them. The CDR3 is made up of 16 amino acids. CDR3 DNA sequence: TGTGCCAGTAGTATTCAGAACACCTATAGCAATCAGCCCCAGCATTTT. It codes for CASSIQNTYSNQPQHF.

This chain connects TRBV2 to TRBJ1-2, with TRBD1 as a possible D gene (5 bases). CDR1 SNHLY and CDR2 FYNNEI come from the germline V gene. CDR3 length equals 13 residues. V lost 7 bases and J 2 bases, leaving 11 bases between the germline ends. Written as DNA, the CDR3 is TGTGCCAGCAAGCTCGGGACGAACTATGGCTACACCTTC. It yields the protein CASKLGTNYGYTF.

The V and J genes are TRBV19 and TRBJ1-1; D is ambiguous. This CDR3 has 13 residues. Looked up from germline, CDR1 is LNHDA and CDR2 is SQIVND (reference sequence). The germline V and J ends were trimmed by 6 bases and 2 bases, with 10 bases remaining between them. This chain's CDR3 is CASSSRKNTEAFF. The CDR3 DNA reads TGTGCCAGTAGCAGCAGAAAAAACACTGAAGCTTTCTTT.

As DNA, the CDR3 is TGTGCCAGCCGTCCGGGTTTAAGCAATCAGCCCCAGCATTTT. Translating it yields CASRPGLSNQPQHF. V usage is TRBV2 and J usage is TRBJ1-5; D remains ambiguous. This CDR3 comprises 14 residues. Trimming removed 8 bases from V and 1 base from J, with 12 bases in between. Germline CDR1 is SNHLY and CDR2 is FYNNEI. The full variable domain, completed using reference TRBV2 and TRBJ1-5, is EPEVTQTPSHQVTQMGQEVILRCVPISNHLYFYWYRQILGQKVEFLVSFYNNEISEKSEIFDDQFSVERPDGSNFTLKIRSTKLEDSAMYFCASRPGLSNQPQHFGDGTRLSIL.

This chain links TRBV11-1 with TRBJ1-3; no clear D. The germline gives CDR1 SGHAT, CDR2 FQDESV (reference sequence). Between the trimmed V and J ends, which lost 5 bases and 2 bases, there was a span of 7 bases. This CDR3 spans 13 amino acids. The CDR3 sequence is CASSHNPGNTIYF. The CDR3 DNA follows: TGTGCCAGCAGCCATAATCCTGGAAACACCATATATTTT.

The CDR3 DNA reads TGTGCCAGCAGTTCTGCGGGACAGCGTCAGCCCCAGCATTTT. This translates into CASSSAGQRQPQHF. V is TRBV28 and J is TRBJ1-5; 7 nucleotides align to TRBD1. The CDR3 loop spans 14 amino acids. The V gene end was trimmed by 4 bases and the J gene end by 6 bases; junction bases not matched to a gene: 6. Germline-derived CDR1 and CDR2 are MDHEN and SYDVKM.

V usage is TRBV18 and J usage is TRBJ1-2; D is ambiguous. CDR3 length: 12 amino acids. Germline CDR1 and CDR2: KGHSH and LQKENI. Between the trimmed V and J ends, which lost 6 bases and 4 bases, there was a span of 9 bases. The CDR3 loop is CASSYGGYGYTF. The CDR3 DNA reads as TGTGCCAGCTCGTATGGCGGCTATGGCTACACCTTC. Complete variable domain (other parts from reference TRBV18 and TRBJ1-2): NAGVMQNPRHLVRRRGQEARLRCSPMKGHSHVYWYRQLPEEGLKFMVYLQKENIIDESGMPKERFSAEFPKEGPSILRIQQVVRGDSAAYFCASSYGGYGYTFGSGTRLTVV.

The V and J genes are TRBV14 and TRBJ1-6; D gene ambiguous. Deletions cut 3 bases from V and 9 bases from J, with 12 bases between. In germline, CDR1 is SGHDN, CDR2 FVKESK. This CDR3 comprises 14 residues. The chain's CDR3 is CASSQPGFGSPLHF. CDR3 coding DNA: TGTGCCAGCAGCCAGCCCGGGTTTGGTTCACCCCTCCACTTT.

This chain uses TRBV18 with TRBJ1-2; D might be TRBD1 (5 bases). CDR3 size: 12 residues. CDR1 and CDR2 from the germline V gene are KGHSH and LQKENI. V lost 0 bases, J lost 8 bases, and 7 bases lay in between. In nucleotides, the CDR3 is TGTGCCAGCTCACCACCGCGGGGGGGCTACACCTTC. The encoded protein is CASSPPRGGYTF.

The genes are TRBV6-1 and TRBJ1-1, with unresolved D. V was trimmed by 7 bases and J by 5 bases, leaving 14 bases between them. This CDR3 is 13 amino acids long. The germline V gene has CDR1 MNHNS and CDR2 SASEGT. The CDR3 loop reads CASIPETGTEAFF. Here the CDR3 DNA reads TGTGCCAGCATCCCGGAAACGGGGACTGAAGCTTTCTTT.

The J gene is TRBJ1-2, the V gene TRBV9, with 10 bases that match TRBD1. J lost 5 bases, V lost 4 bases, and 8 bases had no gene match. Per the germline V gene, CDR1 is SGDLS and CDR2 is YYNGEE. The CDR3 totals 15 residues. The CDR3 loop is CASSRLGTGDYGYTF. DNA for the CDR3: TGTGCCAGCAGCCGACTCGGGACAGGGGATTATGGCTACACCTTC.

This clone is a singleton in its sample. The rearrangement joins TRBV6-5 to TRBJ2-5; D unclear. This CDR3 region has 11 residues. Trimming shortened V by 7 bases and J by 5 bases, and 8 bases separated the two germline ends. Germline-derived CDR1 and CDR2 are MNHEY and SVGAGI. The CDR3 here is CASTRDETQYF. CDR3 sequence (DNA): TGTGCCAGCACCCGCGATGAGACCCAGTACTTC.

This clone is termed medium-sized. The chain couples TRBV20-1 to TRBJ1-2; D is ambiguous. V shed 1 base and J shed 4 bases, with 4 bases lying between them. The CDR3 has 11 residues. Germline assignment: CDR1 DFQATT and CDR2 SNEGSKA (reference sequence). The DNA of the CDR3 is TGCAGTGCTAGAGCTCTCTATGGCTACACCTTC. This encodes CSARALYGYTF.

The CDR3 reads CASSPRGLGNEKLFF. Written as DNA, the CDR3 is TGTGCCAGCAGTCCTAGGGGGCTCGGTAATGAAAAACTGTTTTTT. The chain couples TRBV28 to TRBJ1-4, with TRBD1 matching over 7 bases. The germline gives CDR1 MDHEN, CDR2 SYDVKM. The CDR3 extends over 15 amino acids. J was trimmed by 4 bases and V by 5 bases; bases with no gene match: 7. The complete variable domain, with remaining parts taken from reference TRBV28 and TRBJ1-4, reads DVKVTQSSRYLVKRTGEKVFLECVQDMDHENMFWYRQDPGLGLRLIYFSYDVKMKEKGDIPEGYSVSREKKERFSLILESASTNQTSMYLCASSPRGLGNEKLFFGSGTQLSVL.

This chain joins TRBV25-1 and TRBJ2-2; maybe TRBD2 (5 bases). This CDR3 comprises 14 residues. Germline V gene lookup returns CDR1 MGHDK and CDR2 SYGVNS. Trimming left V 4 bases short and J 1 base short, with 7 bases between. The CDR3 nucleotides are TGTGCCAGCAGTGTGAGGGAGAACACCGGGGAGCTGTTTTTT. Translated, it gives CASSVRENTGELFF.

The V and J genes are TRBV5-1 and TRBJ2-7, with 11 bases matching TRBD2. CDR3 length equals 14 residues. Germline V gives CDR1 SGHRS, CDR2 YFSETQ. Trimming at V came to 4 bases and at J to 3 bases, leaving 3 bases not matched to a gene. CDR3: CASSLAGGNYEQYF. Written as DNA, the CDR3 is TGCGCCAGCAGCCTAGCGGGGGGAAACTACGAGCAGTACTTC.

The gene calls are TRBV11-3 and TRBJ2-7; no clear D gene. Germline V CDR1 and CDR2: SGHNT, YENEEA. Trimming took 5 bases from V and 7 from J, leaving 12 bases between them. The CDR3 runs 12 residues. The CDR3 reads CASSPLLGEQYF. CDR3 DNA: TGTGCCAGCAGCCCTCTACTTGGAGAGCAGTACTTC.

This chain uses TRBV7-2 with TRBJ2-3; D may be TRBD1 or TRBD2 (6 bases each). Trimming pared 5 bases from V and 5 bases from J, leaving 11 bases between. Germline V gene sequence: CDR1 SGHTA, CDR2 FQGNSA. This CDR3 is 13 amino acids long. In DNA, the CDR3 is TGTGCCAGCAGCCGAAGGGGGGTAGATACGCAGTATTTT. Translated, it gives CASSRRGVDTQYF.

V usage is TRBV10-3 and J usage is TRBJ2-1, with 9 bases that match TRBD1. Germline V lookup: CDR1 ENHRY, CDR2 SYGVKD. The length of the CDR3 is 14 residues. With V trimmed by 5 bases and J by 5 bases, 4 bases remained unmatched. The CDR3 loop reads CAISIQGADNEQFF. CDR3 DNA: TGTGCCATCAGTATACAGGGGGCCGACAATGAGCAGTTCTTC.

J is TRBJ1-3 and V is TRBV5-1, with D tentatively TRBD1 (5 bases). V gave up 2 bases and J gave up 2 bases, with 11 bases separating them. Germline assignment: CDR1 SGHRS and CDR2 YFSETQ. The CDR3 extends over 15 amino acids. The CDR3 nucleotides read TGCGCCAGCAGCTTTGCGCAGGGCCCTGGAAACACCATATATTTT. This codes for CASSFAQGPGNTIYF.

The chain links TRBV10-3 to TRBJ1-3, with no clear D. Per germline, CDR1 ENHRY and CDR2 SYGVKD. The V gene lost 2 bases and the J gene lost 1 base, with 6 bases spanning the gap. This CDR3 has 14 amino acids. This chain's CDR3 is CAISEAGSGNTIYF. CDR3 DNA: TGTGCCATCAGTGAGGCGGGGTCTGGAAACACCATATATTTT.

The chain couples TRBV6-4 to TRBJ2-1; 9 bases match TRBD1. This CDR3 is 13 amino acids long. Looked up from germline, CDR1 is MRHNA and CDR2 is SNTAGT. The J segment lost 9 bases and the V segment lost 6 bases, leaving 6 bases of the junction unmatched. The CDR3 DNA reads as TGTGCCAGCAGCATACAGGGGGCTGGTGAGCAGTTCTTC. Protein sequence: CASSIQGAGEQFF.

The chain joins TRBV18 to TRBJ1-2; 7 positions agree with TRBD1. Germline V CDR1 and CDR2: KGHSH, LQKENI. This CDR3 is built from 17 residues. With V trimmed by 0 bases and J by 0 bases, 7 bases remained unmatched. This CDR3 is CASSPPGTASANYGYTF. CDR3 DNA: TGTGCCAGCTCACCACCCGGGACAGCTAGTGCTAACTATGGCTACACCTTC.

The chain carries TRBV6-5 and TRBJ2-7, with 7 bases that match TRBD1. V shed 4 bases, J shed 6 bases, and the junction held 6 bases outside the gene matches. From germline, CDR1 is MNHEY and CDR2 SVGAGI. The CDR3 is 13 amino acids. In DNA form, the CDR3 reads TGTGCCAGCAGTTTACTGGGACAGCCCGAGCAGTACTTC. Residues: CASSLLGQPEQYF.

This chain joins TRBV18 and TRBJ1-3; tentative D call: TRBD1 (5 bases). From germline, CDR1 is KGHSH and CDR2 LQKENI. The CDR3 is 16 amino acids. V dropped 1 base and J dropped 0 bases, with 10 bases sitting between them. The CDR3 sequence: CASSPRGASSGNTIYF. DNA of the CDR3: TGTGCCAGCTCACCACGGGGCGCGAGCTCTGGAAACACCATATATTTT.

This clone is classed as medium-sized (0.01 to 0.1%). This chain uses TRBV5-1 with TRBJ1-2, with a weak D call TRBD1 (5 bases). V lost 0 bases and J lost 2, with 8 bases in between. CDR1 is SGHRS, CDR2 YFSETQ, per germline. CDR3 size: 14 residues. CDR3 region: CASSLAGGNYGYTF. The DNA for the CDR3 is TGCGCCAGCAGCTTGGCTGGGGGGAACTATGGCTACACCTTC.

The chain employs TRBV4-1 and TRBJ1-1, with D tentatively TRBD1 (5 bases). Trimming pared 0 bases from V and 10 bases from J, leaving 18 bases between. CDR3 size: 15 residues. Germline values: CDR1 MGHRA, CDR2 YSYEKL. The CDR3 bases are TGCGCCAGCAGCCAAGATAGGGCCCGGGGCTTCTTAGCTTTCTTT. Protein product: CASSQDRARGFLAFF.

This clone was observed a handful of times. V and J are TRBV7-2 and TRBJ2-7; the D call may be TRBD1 or TRBD2 (5 bases each). The CDR3 loop spans 15 amino acids. Germline V gives CDR1 SGHTA, CDR2 FQGNSA. V was pared by 5 bases and J by 3 bases, with 17 bases between. The CDR3 DNA reads TGTGCCAGCAGCCTAGGGGACCACAGTTACTACGAGCAGTACTTC. This encodes CASSLGDHSYYEQYF.

The CDR3 loop is CASSQGTGNQPQHF. Written as DNA, the CDR3 is TGTGCCAGCAGCCAAGGGACTGGCAATCAGCCCCAGCATTTT. This rearrangement joins TRBV7-9 to TRBJ1-5, with TRBD1 as a possible D gene (5 bases). Germline-derived CDR1 and CDR2 are SEHNR and FQNEAQ (reference sequence). The CDR3 runs 14 residues. V dropped 5 bases and J dropped 2 bases, with 10 bases sitting between them.

The J gene is TRBJ2-3, the V gene TRBV9; D gene uncertain. The CDR3 is 15 amino acids. Germline loops: CDR1 SGDLS, CDR2 YYNGEE. With 0 bases removed from V and 6 bases from J, the gap between germline ends came to 14 bases. DNA of the CDR3: TGTGCCAGCAGCGTAGAACCCTCCGTCCGGGATACGCAGTATTTT. The encoded protein is CASSVEPSVRDTQYF. The variable domain in full, completed from reference TRBV9 and TRBJ2-3, reads DSGVTQTPKHLITATGQRVTLRCSPRSGDLSVYWYQQSLDQGLQFLIQYYNGEERAKGNILERFSAQQFPDLHSELNLSSLELGDSALYFCASSVEPSVRDTQYFGPGTRLTVL.

This sequence joins TRBV7-8 and TRBJ1-5; TRBD1 agrees at 9 bases. CDR1 SGHVS and CDR2 FQNEAQ come from the germline V gene. CDR3 length: 16 residues. The junction had 12 bases not matched to a gene; V was cut back by 4 bases and J by 8 bases. The CDR3 here is CASSSGTRDRVKPQHF. CDR3 nucleotides: TGTGCCAGCAGCTCGGGGACCCGGGACAGGGTTAAGCCCCAGCATTTT. The variable domain in full, with the rest retrieved from reference TRBV7-8 and TRBJ1-5, is GAGVSQSPRYKVAKRGQDVALRCDPISGHVSLFWYQQALGQGPEFLTYFQNEAQLDKSGLPSDRFFAERPEGSVSTLKIQRTQQEDSAVYLCASSSGTRDRVKPQHFGDGTRLSIL.